This is a list of T cell receptor beta chains from one sample in a study of control samples from healthy donors and cancer patients. Here immunoSEQ multiplex PCR was the method, and the copy in TCRdb shows in-frame clones only, minus some. Of tens of thousands of clones listed, 94% were seen once; the top ten hold roughly 4%. Material for sequencing was blood. Receptors originate from a man in his thirties or forties in good health. Both conserved end residues are trimmed from each CDR3. D genes are given only for firm matches.

TRBD1 | TRBJ1-5 | TRBV24-1 | ATSDETGVGNQPQH
. | TRBJ2-1 | TRBV7-6 | ASSLAGADEQF
TRBD1 | TRBJ2-5 | TRBV4-1 | ASSPPLGQQETQY
TRBD1 | TRBJ2-5 | TRBV9 | ASSARGQETQY
. | TRBJ2-5 | TRBV7-9 | ASSLASGQETQY
. | TRBJ2-1 | TRBV18 | ASSPPLRDRAYNEQF
. | TRBJ1-1 | TRBV14 | ASSPYRGGTEAF
. | TRBJ2-1 | TRBV7-3 | ASSFGASANNEQF
. | TRBJ1-1 | TRBV20-1 | SASSGGLLMNTEAF
TRBD2 | TRBJ2-2 | TRBV5-4 | ASSYEGLAGPGELF
. | TRBJ2-7 | TRBV7-9 | ASSSPTGTDEQY
. | TRBJ2-5 | TRBV5-4 | ASSLGGAPGETQY
. | TRBJ1-1 | TRBV18 | ASSPGQGWDTEAF
. | TRBJ1-1 | TRBV4-2 | ASSQEWGRPTEAF
. | TRBJ1-5 | TRBV20-1 | SASRGQINQPQH
TRBD2 | TRBJ2-1 | TRBV24-1 | ATSNYEGLAGTNEQF
TRBD2 | TRBJ2-1 | TRBV7-8 | ASSFQTSGLQF
TRBD1 | TRBJ2-7 | TRBV5-1 | ASSLGTGYNEQY
TRBD2 | TRBJ2-3 | TRBV6-5 | ASIMRGRAADTQY
. | TRBJ2-5 | TRBV4-2 | ASSQELETQY
. | TRBJ1-5 | TRBV20-1 | SASRRTALSNQPQH
. | TRBJ1-2 | TRBV5-5 | ASSWGGVNNYGYT
. | TRBJ2-7 | TRBV20-1 | SAVVGEQY
. | TRBJ1-6 | TRBV6-5 | ASSYGPNSPLH
. | TRBJ1-2 | TRBV7-9 | ASSLGDYGYT
. | TRBJ2-2 | TRBV28 | ASQSLGPGELF
. | TRBJ1-1 | TRBV4-2 | ASSQDREYTEAF
. | TRBJ2-7 | TRBV7-2 | ASSPYGTIHEQY